These 17 T cell receptor beta chains share one sample of origin, sequenced in a study of T cell repertoires in cytomegalovirus infection. These receptors lack a known antigen. Each CDR3 protein gets one entry after TCRdb re-called the reads with MiXCR. The profile shows about 350,000 distinct CDR3 sequences, approximately 35% of them singletons. The source material was cultured PBMCs, sampled from culture after CMV antigen stimulation. The receptors derive from a human donor in good health (CMV status not recorded). Some clones in this sample may be carry-over from other donors' samples.

A word on this clonotype: The junction and the germline gene differ at one end; a read error may be behind it. The chain couples TRBV27 to TRBJ1-2; the match to TRBD1 covers 8 bases. The CDR3 runs 15 residues. Germline loops: CDR1 MNHEY, CDR2 SMNVEV (reference sequence). This CDR3 reads CASSLSGQGPYGYTF. In DNA, the CDR3 is TGTGCCAGCAGTCTATCCGGACAGGGACCCTATGGCTACACCTTC.

This chain links TRBV11-2 with TRBJ1-2; no clear D gene. The length of the CDR3 is 16 residues. CDR1 and CDR2 (germline): SGHAT, FQNNGV. Trimming shortened V by 8 bases and J by 2 bases, and 21 bases separated the two germline ends. Here the CDR3 reads CASSSMSPAKNYGYTF. The CDR3 nucleotides are TGTGCCAGCTCCAGCATGAGTCCAGCCAAAAACTATGGCTACACCTTC.

J is TRBJ2-5 and V is TRBV7-2; a possible D gene is TRBD1 (5 bases). This CDR3 contains 16 residues. CDR1 and CDR2 (germline): SGHTA, FQGNSA. Trimming removed 2 bases at V and 5 bases at J, with 18 bases between. Here the CDR3 reads CASSLNHAGILETQYF. CDR3 sequence (DNA): TGTGCCAGCAGCTTAAATCATGCAGGGATCTTGGAGACCCAGTACTTC.

The chain employs TRBV20-1 and TRBJ1-5; possible D gene TRBD1, 5 bases. V lost 2 bases and J lost 0, with 11 bases in between. Germline V gives CDR1 DFQATT, CDR2 SNEGSKA (reference sequence). CDR3 length: 15 residues. CDR3: CSARQGLSSNQPQHF. The CDR3 DNA reads as TGCAGTGCTAGACAGGGATTATCTAGCAATCAGCCCCAGCATTTT.

This clonotype was found a few times. This chain connects TRBV11-2 to TRBJ2-1, with D unresolved. The CDR3 extends over 12 amino acids. The germline V and J ends were trimmed by 5 bases and 12 bases, with 14 bases remaining between them. Germline V CDR1 and CDR2: SGHAT, FQNNGV. The CDR3: CASSTTGLVQFF. The CDR3 nucleotides are TGTGCCAGCAGCACCACCGGGCTAGTGCAGTTCTTC.

This clonotype appeared a few times. V is TRBV7-3 and J is TRBJ1-4; D ambiguous. This CDR3 spans 13 amino acids. V lost 0 bases to trimming and J lost 8 bases, with 7 bases between them. Germline V gene lookup returns CDR1 SGHTA and CDR2 FQGTGA. CDR3: CASSLTAGEKLFF. The CDR3 coding sequence is TGTGCCAGCAGCTTAACGGCAGGAGAAAAACTGTTTTTT.

The rearrangement links TRBV12-3 or TRBV12-4 to TRBJ2-7; D not certain. This CDR3 contains 13 residues. V lost 5 bases and J 4 bases, leaving 12 bases between the germline ends. The CDR3 sequence: CASSVMRSYEQYF. As DNA, the CDR3 is TGTGCCAGCAGTGTCATGAGGTCTTACGAGCAGTACTTC.

The chain recombines TRBV7-2 with TRBJ1-6, with 7 positions matching TRBD1. CDR3 length equals 15 residues. J lost 10 bases, V lost 5 bases, and 11 bases had no gene match. The germline gives CDR1 SGHTA, CDR2 FQGNSA. This CDR3 reads CASSTRQGKGSPLHF. The CDR3 DNA reads as TGTGCCAGCAGCACTAGACAGGGAAAGGGATCACCCCTCCACTTT.

The V and J genes are TRBV5-4 and TRBJ2-5; D may be TRBD2 (6 bases). Per germline, CDR1 SGHNT and CDR2 YYREEE (reference sequence). CDR3 size: 14 residues. V lost 4 bases to trimming and J lost 5 bases, with 15 bases between them. The CDR3 DNA follows: TGTGCCAGCAGCGGAACTAGCACGTCGGAGACCCAGTACTTC. Its translation is CASSGTSTSETQYF.

There are a few counts of this clonotype. The genes are TRBV5-4 and TRBJ2-1; D call uncertain. Germline loops: CDR1 SGHNT, CDR2 YYREEE (reference sequence). Trimming cost V 0 bases and J 0 bases, with 10 bases left between them. The CDR3 covers 16 residues. CDR3 amino acids: CASSLGAYSSYNEQFF. Written as DNA, the CDR3 is TGTGCCAGCAGCTTGGGAGCCTACAGCTCCTACAATGAGCAGTTCTTC.

This clonotype occurred once. The chain couples TRBV14 to TRBJ2-1, with TRBD1 as a possible D gene (6 bases). Germline CDR1 reads SGHDN; CDR2 reads FVKESK. V shed 4 bases and J shed 6 bases, with 16 bases lying between them. CDR3 size: 15 residues. For the CDR3, the DNA is TGTGCCAGCAGCCTCACATCAGGGGTAGGCAATGAGCAGTTCTTC. This codes for CASSLTSGVGNEQFF. Combining the CDR3 with reference TRBV14 and TRBJ2-1 gives the whole variable domain EAGVTQFPSHSVIEKGQTVTLRCDPISGHDNLYWYRRVMGKEIKFLLHFVKESKQDESGMPNNRFLAERTGGTYSTLKVQPAELEDSGVYFCASSLTSGVGNEQFFGPGTRLTVL.

This clonotype turned up a few times. The rearrangement joins TRBV6-2 or TRBV6-3 to TRBJ2-1; tentative D call: TRBD1 (5 bases). The CDR3 sequence is 15 residues long. The germline V and J ends were trimmed by 2 bases and 3 bases, with 11 bases remaining between them. CDR1 MNHEY and CDR2 SVGEGT come from the germline V gene. The CDR3 sequence: CASSYPQAIYNEQFF. As DNA, the CDR3 is TGTGCCAGCAGTTACCCACAGGCTATCTACAATGAGCAGTTCTTC.

The V call is TRBV19, the J call TRBJ2-7; D is unclear. The CDR3 length is 14 residues. The V end lost 4 bases, the J end lost 3 bases, and 13 bases lay between the germline ends. Germline V gene sequence: CDR1 LNHDA, CDR2 SQIVND (reference sequence). The CDR3 nucleotides are TGTGCCAGTAGTACGGCTTCCTCGAGCTACGAGCAGTACTTC. Its translation is CASSTASSSYEQYF. The variable domain in full, with the rest retrieved from reference TRBV19 and TRBJ2-7, is DGGITQSPKYLFRKEGQNVTLSCEQNLNHDAMYWYRQDPGQGLRLIYYSQIVNDFQKGDIAEGYSVSREKKESFPLTVTSAQKNPTAFYLCASSTASSSYEQYFGPGTRLTVT.

This clonotype was picked up many times. The chain has TRBV6-1 and TRBJ1-5; TRBD1 is a possible D gene (5 bases). V was pared by 0 bases and J by 4 bases, with 13 bases between. The CDR3 is 16 residues long. Germline CDR1 and CDR2: MNHNS and SASEGT. This chain's CDR3 is CASSEARGQVNQPQHF. The DNA of the CDR3 is TGTGCCAGCAGTGAAGCACGAGGACAAGTGAATCAGCCCCAGCATTTT.

The CDR3 DNA reads as TGTGCCAGCGCCCGCTCAGGGGTGTTCTATGGCTACACCTTC. This sequence encodes CASARSGVFYGYTF. The rearrangement uses TRBV6-5 and TRBJ1-2, with D possibly being TRBD1 (6 bases). Germline-derived CDR1 and CDR2 are MNHEY and SVGAGI. This CDR3 spans 14 amino acids. The V and J ends lost 8 bases and 4 bases respectively, with 17 bases between them.

V usage is TRBV12-3 or TRBV12-4 and J usage is TRBJ1-2; TRBD1 might be the D (5 bases). The CDR3 length is 15 residues. V was cut by 0 bases and J by 2 bases, with 10 bases left in between. Here the CDR3 reads CASSLAGTENYGYTF. In DNA, the CDR3 is TGTGCCAGCAGTTTAGCCGGGACTGAAAACTATGGCTACACCTTC.

J is TRBJ2-1 and V is TRBV5-1, with 7 bases that match TRBD1. CDR1 SGHRS and CDR2 YFSETQ come from the germline V gene. With V trimmed by 2 bases and J by 9 bases, 8 bases remained unmatched. The CDR3 runs to 14 residues. The CDR3 DNA is TGCGCCAGCAGCTTTTCTACAGGGGCTGGTGAGCAGTTCTTC. It is translated as CASSFSTGAGEQFF.